A single sample gave rise to the 25 T cell receptor beta chains below, sequenced in a study of T cell repertoires in cytomegalovirus infection. TCRdb processed the reads anew with MiXCR; each CDR3 protein has one entry. The repertoire includes approximately 340,000 distinct CDR3 sequences, roughly 28% of them detected once, and 15% to 25% sits in the top ten. The antigens for these receptors are not known. The starting material was cultured PBMCs, obtained from culture after CMV antigen stimulation. Receptor source: a human donor in good health (CMV status not recorded). Some clones in this sample may be carry-over from other donors' samples.

The chain carries TRBV5-4 and TRBJ2-7; no reliable D call. V was clipped by 1 base and J by 5 bases, with 10 bases between them. This CDR3 is 13 amino acids long. Germline CDR1 SGHNT, CDR2 YYREEE (reference sequence). The CDR3 coding sequence is TGTGCCAGCAGCTTGTATGCCAGAAACGAGCAGTACTTC. Its translation: CASSLYARNEQYF.

This clonotype was counted only a few times. The chain couples TRBV12-3 or TRBV12-4 to TRBJ2-7; 12 positions agree with TRBD1. V shed 4 bases, J shed 5 bases, and the junction held 6 bases outside the gene matches. This CDR3 contains 15 residues. The CDR3 region is CASSSTGQGADEQYF. CDR3 coding DNA: TGTGCCAGCAGTTCCACGGGACAGGGGGCGGACGAGCAGTACTTC.

This clonotype was detected a few times. This chain joins TRBV10-3 and TRBJ2-5; TRBD2 matches 14 bases. The CDR3 spans 20 residues. V dropped 0 bases and J dropped 4; count of bases not matched to a gene: 13. The germline gives CDR1 ENHRY, CDR2 SYGVKD. CDR3 nucleotides: TGTGCCATCAGTGAGTCTGAGAGACTAGCGGGAGGGCCGGGGAGAGAGACCCAGTACTTC. This gives the protein CAISESERLAGGPGRETQYF.

This clonotype was counted only a few times. One end of the junction does not line up with germline, which may come from a read error. This rearrangement joins TRBV5-5 to TRBJ1-2; D gene uncertain. Germline CDR1 and CDR2: SGHKS and YYEKEE (reference sequence). This CDR3 comprises 14 residues. The CDR3 DNA follows: TGTGCCAGCAGCTTGACCGACGGCGCCTATGACTACACCTTC. The encoded protein is CASSLTDGAYDYTF.

For this clonotype: Compared with germline, one end of the junction differs, possibly owing to a read error. This chain connects TRBV6-8 to TRBJ2-3; 12 bases match TRBD2. Germline values: CDR1 MNHGY, CDR2 SAAAGT. The CDR3 contains 13 residues. CDR3 amino acids: CSSTSGRLDTQYF. In nucleotides, the CDR3 is TGTTCCAGCACTAGCGGGAGGCTTGATACGCAGTATTTT.

This chain joins TRBV5-6 and TRBJ2-2; 10 bases agree with TRBD2. This CDR3 is built from 16 residues. CDR1 SGHDT and CDR2 YYEEEE come from the germline V gene. Trimming cost V 0 bases and J 5 bases; bases outside gene matches: 4. CDR3 sequence reads: CASSLEVSGRTGELFF. The CDR3 DNA follows: TGTGCCAGCAGCTTGGAGGTTAGCGGGAGGACCGGGGAGCTGTTTTTT.

This clonotype came up a few times. This sequence joins TRBV27 and TRBJ1-6; D is perhaps TRBD1 (5 bases). V gave up 1 base and J gave up 0 bases, with 13 bases separating them. The CDR3 is made up of 18 amino acids. Germline loops: CDR1 MNHEY, CDR2 SMNVEV (reference sequence). CDR3 nucleotide sequence: TGTGCCAGCAGTTTATGGGGACCGACTAGCTCCTATAATTCACCCCTCCACTTT. Translating it yields CASSLWGPTSSYNSPLHF.

This sequence joins TRBV12-3 or TRBV12-4 and TRBJ2-7; perhaps TRBD2 as D (5 bases). There are 14 residues in the CDR3. V was trimmed by 3 bases and J by 7 bases, leaving 16 bases between them. The CDR3 sequence: CASSFQSGPGEQYF. The DNA of the CDR3 is TGTGCCAGCAGTTTCCAGAGCGGACCCGGAGAGCAGTACTTC.

This clonotype was found a few times. The chain joins TRBV12-3 or TRBV12-4 to TRBJ2-7; TRBD1 might be the D (6 bases). V was shortened by 5 bases and J by 3 bases, with 14 bases between the two germline ends. The CDR3 has 14 amino acids. The CDR3 is CASSPTPGDYEQYF. In DNA, the CDR3 is TGTGCCAGCAGTCCGACCCCAGGGGACTACGAGCAGTACTTC.

The chain combines TRBV7-6 with TRBJ2-1; the match to TRBD1 covers 9 bases. Germline trimming cut 5 bases from V and 4 bases from J; bases unmatched to any gene: 6. This CDR3 has 15 amino acids. The germline gives CDR1 SGHVS, CDR2 FNYEAQ. The CDR3 DNA reads TGTGCCAGCAGCGGGGACAGGGCCTTATACAATGAGCAGTTCTTC. Translating gives CASSGDRALYNEQFF.

The rearrangement links TRBV19 to TRBJ2-1, with D uncertain. CDR3 length: 16 amino acids. Trimming left V 5 bases short and J 1 base short, with 15 bases between. Germline values: CDR1 LNHDA, CDR2 SQIVND (reference sequence). The CDR3 coding sequence is TGTGCCAGTAGTCAACGCCGTGAGCGTTCCTACAATGAGCAGTTCTTC. Translation: CASSQRRERSYNEQFF.

The chain recombines TRBV24-1 with TRBJ2-6; D is uncertain. Germline CDR1 reads KGHDR; CDR2 reads SFDVKD. The CDR3 spans 14 residues. V shed 5 bases and J shed 0 bases, with 4 bases lying between them. The chain's CDR3 is CATSGVSGANVLTF. The CDR3 region has the DNA TGTGCCACCAGTGGGGTCTCTGGGGCCAACGTCCTGACTTTC.

CDR3 amino acids: CASSQAPGELFF. The CDR3 coding sequence is TGTGCCAGCAGCCAGGCACCAGGGGAGCTGTTTTTT. The chain carries TRBV3-1 and TRBJ2-2; D not resolved. Germline CDR1 is LGHDT and CDR2 is YNNKEL (reference sequence). This CDR3 has 12 amino acids. V shed 3 bases and J shed 8 bases, with 7 bases lying between them.

This clonotype was recorded at least ten times. The chain has TRBV6-2 or TRBV6-3 and TRBJ2-1, with D unresolved. V lost 3 bases to trimming and J lost 8 bases, with 14 bases between them. In germline, CDR1 is MNHEY, CDR2 SVGEGT. The CDR3 spans 14 residues. CDR3 protein: CASSYWTGVDEQFF. The DNA for the CDR3 is TGTGCCAGCAGTTATTGGACGGGTGTAGATGAGCAGTTCTTC.

This clonotype was seen only a few times. This CDR3 reads CASSQVQGARGNEKLFF. Here the CDR3 DNA reads TGTGCCAGCAGCCAAGTGCAGGGGGCAAGGGGTAATGAAAAACTGTTTTTT. J is TRBJ1-4 and V is TRBV4-2; TRBD1 matches 8 bases. Germline assignment: CDR1 LGHNA and CDR2 YNFKEQ. J was trimmed by 4 bases and V by 1 base; bases with no gene match: 8. The CDR3 has 17 residues.

The chain has TRBV29-1 and TRBJ2-3, with D uncertain. The germline CDR1 and CDR2 sequences are SQVTM and ANQGSEA. The CDR3 loop spans 16 amino acids. V lost 0 bases and J 2 bases, leaving 15 bases between the germline ends. In DNA, the CDR3 is TGCAGCGTTGAAGATCGGCGGTTAGAATTCACAGATACGCAGTATTTT. Translated: CSVEDRRLEFTDTQYF.

The CDR3 DNA sequence: TGTGCCAGTAGTATAGATACGGGACGTGCTAATGAAAAACTGTTTTTT. It is translated as CASSIDTGRANEKLFF. This chain links TRBV19 with TRBJ1-4, with D possibly TRBD1 on 5 matching bases. CDR1 is LNHDA, CDR2 SQIVND, per germline (reference sequence). The length of the CDR3 is 16 residues. The ends were cut back, 0 bases at V and 3 bases at J, with 11 bases in the middle.

The chain carries TRBV24-1 and TRBJ2-1; 14 bases are shared with TRBD2. CDR1 is KGHDR, CDR2 SFDVKD, per germline. V lost 3 bases, J lost 0 bases, and 3 bases stayed unmatched. This CDR3 is 18 amino acids long. CDR3 bases: TGTGCCACCAGTGATCCGGGACTAGCGGGGGCCTCCTACAATGAGCAGTTCTTC. This encodes CATSDPGLAGASYNEQFF.

This clonotype has only a few counts. CDR3 residues: CASVAGTFGYEQYF. In DNA, the CDR3 is TGTGCCAGCGTCGCCGGGACATTCGGCTACGAGCAGTACTTC. The rearrangement joins TRBV6-1 to TRBJ2-7; TRBD1 might be the D (6 bases). Germline values: CDR1 MNHNS, CDR2 SASEGT. This CDR3 has 14 residues. The V end lost 8 bases, the J end lost 3 bases, and 17 bases lay between the germline ends.

The chain links TRBV2 to TRBJ1-2, with 8 bases lining up with TRBD1. The CDR3 sequence is 14 residues long. V was clipped by 6 bases and J by 2 bases; unmatched bases: 5. Germline-derived CDR1 and CDR2 are SNHLY and FYNNEI. The CDR3 loop reads CASRSGQGNYGYTF. Here the CDR3 DNA reads TGTGCCAGCAGAAGCGGACAGGGAAACTATGGCTACACCTTC.

This clonotype was counted only a few times. CDR3 sequence reads: CASSQQGSPSDTQYF. Here the CDR3 DNA reads TGTGCCAGCAGCCAACAGGGAAGCCCAAGCGATACGCAGTATTTT. This chain connects TRBV7-3 to TRBJ2-3; D is perhaps TRBD1 (6 bases). The CDR3 length is 15 residues. CDR1 is SGHTA, CDR2 FQGTGA, per germline. The V end lost 5 bases, the J end lost 6 bases, and 18 bases lay between the germline ends. The full variable domain, with the rest looked up from reference TRBV7-3 and TRBJ2-3, is GAGVSQTPSNKVTEKGKYVELRCDPISGHTALYWYRQSLGQGPEFLIYFQGTGAADDSGLPNDRFFAVRPEGSVSTLKIQRTERGDSAVYLCASSQQGSPSDTQYFGPGTRLTVL.

This clonotype has a handful of counts. This rearrangement joins TRBV7-9 to TRBJ2-3, with D possibly being TRBD2 (5 bases). Germline CDR1 reads SEHNR; CDR2 reads FQNEAQ (reference sequence). The CDR3 covers 14 residues. Trimming removed 5 bases at V and 5 bases at J, with 14 bases between. In DNA form, the CDR3 reads TGTGCCAGCAGCCATCTTACCGGGGAAGATACGCAGTATTTT. Its protein is CASSHLTGEDTQYF. The full variable domain, with the rest looked up from reference TRBV7-9 and TRBJ2-3, is DTGVSQNPRHKITKRGQNVTFRCDPISEHNRLYWYRQTLGQGPEFLTYFQNEAQLEKSRLLSDRFSAERPKGSFSTLEIQRTEQGDSAMYLCASSHLTGEDTQYFGPGTRLTVL.

The gene calls are TRBV27 and TRBJ1-2, with D maybe TRBD1 (6 bases). This CDR3 is built from 16 residues. Germline CDR1 is MNHEY and CDR2 is SMNVEV (reference sequence). V lost 4 bases, J lost 2 bases, and 17 bases lay in between. The CDR3 sequence is CASSYRLTRGNYGYTF. CDR3 DNA sequence: TGTGCCAGCAGTTATAGGCTAACTAGGGGGAACTATGGCTACACCTTC.

This clonotype was seen a handful of times. This chain uses TRBV7-6 with TRBJ1-1, with TRBD1 as a possible D gene (6 bases). The CDR3 contains 17 residues. Trimming shortened V by 2 bases and J by 0 bases, and 16 bases separated the two germline ends. The germline CDR1 and CDR2 sequences are SGHVS and FNYEAQ. CDR3 sequence reads: CASSLIRDTQMNTEAFF. The CDR3 DNA is TGTGCCAGCAGCTTAATTCGGGACACTCAAATGAACACTGAAGCTTTCTTT.

This clonotype was seen only a few times. The V call is TRBV6-1, the J call TRBJ1-5; D may be TRBD1 (5 bases). Germline assignment: CDR1 MNHNS and CDR2 SASEGT. The germline V and J ends were trimmed by 4 bases and 3 bases, with 13 bases remaining between them. The CDR3 spans 15 residues. CDR3 sequence (DNA): TGTGCCAGCAGTGTGGCAGGGAGAAACAATCAGCCCCAGCATTTT. The encoded protein is CASSVAGRNNQPQHF.